The clone carrying this TCR beta chain has a handful of counts. The antigen is not known. These data come from a study of human T cells and chemical hapten exposure. Study-wide results and caveats: With patch test score, the counts of PT1 expanded TCRs showed a positive correlation.

The germline gives CDR1 SQVTM, CDR2 ANQGSEA. This CDR3 region has 14 residues. With 5 bases clipped from V and 0 bases from J, the junction kept 3 bases outside the gene matches. In the library, unique molecular identifiers were attached to individual cDNA molecules. TCRdb reanalysed the RACE reads using MiXCR and keeps one entry per CDR3 protein. The sample contains around 120,000 distinct CDR3 sequences, roughly 14% of which appear only once. Sample time point: pre-sensitization, week 0. Described treatment: therapeutic diphenylcyclopropenone sensitization with weekly scalp DPC. The TCR sequence derives from a woman aged 18-35 years with alopecia areata. Some clones in this sample may be carry-over from other donors' samples. This chain links TRBV29-1 with TRBJ2-2, with 7 bases lining up with TRBD1. Sequenced material: whole blood, taken in connection with sensitization to the hapten diphenylcyclopropenone (DPC). CDR3 nucleotides: TGCAGCGTTACAGGGGCCACGAACACCGGGGAGCTGTTTTTT. Translated, it gives CSVTGATNTGELFF.